This T cell receptor (beta chain) was captured in a study of cytomegalovirus exposure and HLA in healthy donors. Study context: A data release that came early held around 85 million unique TCRs from HLA-typed donors. Whole-study findings and limits: The productive fraction for most TCR beta V segments was about 87% or about 30% in an earlier analysis. Reports state that TCR beta sequences accurately predicted most subjects' HLA-A and HLA-B alleles. No immune exposure information besides CMV serostatus was available.

Amplification used 60 Vbeta primers and 13 Jbeta primers. Assay used: immunoSEQ multiplex PCR; TCRdb lists only in-frame clones, some missing. The sample lists around 150,000 clones, around three quarters occurring once. As to this clone: The target antigen is unknown.

Trimming removed 1 base from V and 4 bases from J, with 16 bases in between. Germline CDR1 SSHAT, CDR2 FNYEAQ (reference sequence). The CDR3 runs 16 residues. This TCR came from a man aged 40-50 years in good health and CMV-seronegative. This chain joins TRBV7-7 and TRBJ1-1, with a possible D match to TRBD1 (5 bases). The sequencing input was PBMCs. The CDR3 DNA reads as TGTGCCAGCAGCTTAGGGCCAGGGATTCTGACCACTGAAGCTTTCTTT. Its protein product is CASSLGPGILTTEAFF.